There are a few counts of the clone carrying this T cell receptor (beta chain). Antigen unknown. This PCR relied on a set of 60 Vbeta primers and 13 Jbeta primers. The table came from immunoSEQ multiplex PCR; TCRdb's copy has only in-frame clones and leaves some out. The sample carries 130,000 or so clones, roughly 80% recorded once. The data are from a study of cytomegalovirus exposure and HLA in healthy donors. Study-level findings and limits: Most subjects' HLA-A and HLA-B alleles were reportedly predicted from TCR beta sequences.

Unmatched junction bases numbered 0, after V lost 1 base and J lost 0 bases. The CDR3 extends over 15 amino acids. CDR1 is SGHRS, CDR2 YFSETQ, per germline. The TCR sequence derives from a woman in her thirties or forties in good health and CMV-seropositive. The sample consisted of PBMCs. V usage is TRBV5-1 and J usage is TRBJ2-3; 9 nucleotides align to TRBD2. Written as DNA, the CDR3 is TGCGCCAGCAGCTTGAGCGGGGGGAGCACAGATACGCAGTATTTT. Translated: CASSLSGGSTDTQYF.